Below, 11 T cell receptor beta chains from the same sample are listed, as sequenced in a study of PD-1 blockade in classical Hodgkin lymphoma. Regarding time point: cycle 4 day 1 (C4D1), after 6 weeks of nivolumab. All the patients suffered relapse after autologous stem cell transplantation, and brentuximab vedotin exposure differed. Measured with immunoSEQ multiplex PCR; TCRdb has only the in-frame clones, and not every one. Of about 41,000 clones listed, approximately 67% are singletons. Sequencing was performed on peripheral blood mononuclear cells (PBMCs), taken before the fourth cycle of nivolumab. The source is a human donor with classical Hodgkin lymphoma.

This chain joins TRBV19 and TRBJ2-5; either TRBD1 or TRBD2 may supply D (5 bases each). V shed 7 bases and J shed 2 bases, with 14 bases lying between them. The CDR3 length is 14 residues. Germline CDR1 reads LNHDA; CDR2 reads SQIVND (reference sequence). CDR3 sequence (DNA): TGTGCCAGTAAGATAGCAGAGGGGCAAGAGACCCAGTACTTC. Translating gives CASKIAEGQETQYF.

This clone was seen more than once but under ten times. The genes are TRBV20-1 and TRBJ1-2; D is undetermined. Germline values: CDR1 DFQATT, CDR2 SNEGSKA (reference sequence). The V end was cut by 5 bases, the J end by 7 bases, with 5 bases between. There are 9 residues in the CDR3. The CDR3 reads CSAVGGYTF. In DNA form, the CDR3 reads TGCAGTGCTGTGGGTGGCTACACCTTC.

The J gene is TRBJ2-7, the V gene TRBV7-9; D uncertain. The CDR3 length is 14 residues. Deletions cut 5 bases from V and 2 bases from J, with 13 bases between. Germline V gene data show CDR1 as SEHNR and CDR2 as FQNEAQ (reference sequence). The CDR3 DNA reads as TGTGCCAGCAGCCATTCGGACGGAACCTACGAGCAGTACTTC. Its protein product is CASSHSDGTYEQYF.

The chain employs TRBV2 and TRBJ2-1, with TRBD1 as a possible D gene (6 bases). Trimming cost V 8 bases and J 7 bases, with 9 bases left between them. CDR3 length: 11 amino acids. Germline CDR1 SNHLY, CDR2 FYNNEI. CDR3 bases: TGTGCCAGCGAGGGGGATAATGAGCAGTTCTTC. Protein: CASEGDNEQFF.

The sample holds one count of this clone. This chain joins TRBV5-6 and TRBJ2-5; D gene unclear. Germline CDR1 SGHDT, CDR2 YYEEEE. The CDR3 extends over 13 amino acids. The V end was cut by 0 bases, the J end by 7 bases, with 10 bases between. CDR3: CASSLEGRGTQYF. Written as DNA, the CDR3 is TGTGCCAGCAGCTTGGAGGGCCGAGGGACCCAGTACTTC.

This chain connects TRBV9 to TRBJ2-4; the match to TRBD1 covers 7 bases. The CDR3 is 16 residues long. V lost 4 bases to trimming and J lost 1 base; unmatched junction nucleotides: 8. Germline V gene lookup returns CDR1 SGDLS and CDR2 YYNGEE. This chain's CDR3 is CASSPGGQAAKNIQYF. CDR3 in DNA: TGTGCCAGCAGCCCCGGAGGACAGGCCGCCAAAAACATTCAGTACTTC. The whole variable domain, remainder taken from reference TRBV9 and TRBJ2-4, is DSGVTQTPKHLITATGQRVTLRCSPRSGDLSVYWYQQSLDQGLQFLIQYYNGEERAKGNILERFSAQQFPDLHSELNLSSLELGDSALYFCASSPGGQAAKNIQYFGAGTRLSVL.

CDR3 nucleotides: TGTGCCAGCCCCTTGGCAGGGTGGGGCGGGGAGCTGTTTTTT. Its protein is CASPLAGWGGELFF. The chain joins TRBV6-5 to TRBJ2-2; weak D call: TRBD1 (5 bases). This CDR3 has 14 residues. Trimming took off 8 bases at V and 7 bases at J, with 17 bases between the two ends. The germline CDR1 and CDR2 sequences are MNHEY and SVGAGI.

This clone was counted a single time. The chain joins TRBV5-1 to TRBJ2-7; 8 bases fit TRBD2. J lost 7 bases, V lost 1 base, and 10 bases had no gene match. Germline V lookup: CDR1 SGHRS, CDR2 YFSETQ. There are 15 residues in the CDR3. As DNA, the CDR3 is TGCGCCAGCAGCTTGAAGGCGGGGGGCTCTCTGGAGCAGTACTTC. This sequence encodes CASSLKAGGSLEQYF.

CDR3 loop: CSARGYGYTF. DNA for the CDR3: TGCAGCGCCAGGGGTTATGGCTACACCTTC. V is TRBV29-1 and J is TRBJ1-2; TRBD1 might be the D (6 bases). V lost 7 bases and J lost 5, with 8 bases in between. Germline V gene lookup returns CDR1 SQVTM and CDR2 ANQGSEA. This CDR3 is 10 amino acids long.

This clone turned up a few times. The rearrangement joins TRBV10-3 to TRBJ1-1; 7 nucleotides align to TRBD1. The CDR3 extends over 17 amino acids. CDR1 and CDR2 from the germline V gene are ENHRY and SYGVKD. V lost 7 bases to trimming and J lost 0 bases; unmatched junction nucleotides: 14. The CDR3 spells CAITQHRGINMNTEAFF. The CDR3 region has the DNA TGTGCCATCACACAACACAGGGGAATTAACATGAACACTGAAGCTTTCTTT.

The CDR3 bases are TGTGCCAGCAACTCTTACGGGGTGAACACTGAAGCTTTCTTT. It translates to CASNSYGVNTEAFF. V is TRBV11-2 and J is TRBJ1-1, with D unclear. The germline gives CDR1 SGHAT, CDR2 FQNNGV. V was cut by 7 bases and J by 0 bases, with 12 bases left in between. The CDR3 spans 14 residues.